The present TCR beta chain was sequenced within a study of blood T cell repertoires in COVID-19. Overall study: Samples of COVID-19 (acute and convalescent) were obtained from the United States, Italy and Spain. Nucleic acid was either cDNA or gDNA, and it came from T cells, B-cell-depleted T cells, or PBMCs.

Original processing notes: Scientists estimated how many nucleated cells there were by amplifying reference gene primers. Data came from immunoSEQ multiplex PCR; TCRdb stores just in-frame clones and leaves some out. D and trimming come from the DNA, and the V and J calls and clone size come from that table. The sample lists 150,000 to 200,000 clones; 65% to 85% were seen once. In germline, CDR1 is MNHEY, CDR2 SVGEGT. J gave up 3 bases and V 5 bases, and 5 bases lay outside the gene matches. The CDR3 length is 17 residues. The sample consisted of peripheral blood. This chain joins TRBV6-2 or TRBV6-3 and TRBJ2-2, with TRBD2 identical over 14 bases. The receptor's source is a woman of 80 years or more with active or convalescent COVID-19. Here the CDR3 reads CASSRLAGGPYTGELFF. The DNA for the CDR3 is TGTGCCAGCAGTAGACTAGCGGGGGGGCCGTACACCGGGGAGCTGTTTTTT.